Below are 28 T cell receptor beta chains sequenced from a single sample in a study of shared clonotypes between healthy human individuals. Clones were read by immunoSEQ multiplex PCR, and TCRdb kept only the in-frame ones, dropping some. The data hold approximately 1,000,000 clones, with 78% observed a single time. The sequencing sample was made of memory CD4+ T cells from PBMCs. This sample's subset: CD45RA-negative fraction. These receptors came from a man younger than 35 in good health. Some clones in this sample may be carry-over from other donors' samples.

The chain employs TRBV27 and TRBJ1-1; no clear D. Germline V gene sequence: CDR1 MNHEY, CDR2 SMNVEV (reference sequence). V was clipped by 2 bases and J by 1 base, with 11 bases between them. The CDR3 sequence is 15 residues long. The CDR3, as DNA: TGTGCCAGCAGTTTAAGTTGGGCCGGGAACACTGAAGCTTTCTTT. The encoded protein is CASSLSWAGNTEAFF.

CDR3 protein: CASGPGQSSYEQYF. Written as DNA, the CDR3 is TGTGCCAGCGGCCCGGGACAGAGCTCCTACGAGCAGTACTTC. This chain joins TRBV7-2 and TRBJ2-7; 7 bases are shared with TRBD1. The J segment lost 0 bases and the V segment lost 8 bases, leaving 7 bases of the junction unmatched. CDR1 is SGHTA and CDR2 is FQGNSA in the germline V gene. This CDR3 spans 14 amino acids. The variable domain in full, with the rest retrieved from reference TRBV7-2 and TRBJ2-7, is GAGVSQSPSNKVTEKGKDVELRCDPISGHTALYWYRQSLGQGLEFLIYFQGNSAPDKSGLPSDRFSAERTGGSVSTLTIQRTQQEDSAVYLCASGPGQSSYEQYFGPGTRLTVT.

As to this clone: This sample also contains other DNA sequences that code for the same CDR3. J is TRBJ2-1 and V is TRBV7-9, with D unclear. The germline gives CDR1 SEHNR, CDR2 FQNEAQ (reference sequence). The V and J ends lost 5 bases and 6 bases respectively, with 5 bases between them. This CDR3 is 11 amino acids long. In nucleotides, the CDR3 is TGTGCCAGCAGCCCCCGCAATGAGCAGTTCTTC. Residues: CASSPRNEQFF.

This rearrangement joins TRBV11-3 to TRBJ2-3; D is possibly TRBD2 (5 bases). Germline V gene data show CDR1 as SGHNT and CDR2 as YENEEA. There are 15 residues in the CDR3. Trimming pared 5 bases from V and 0 bases from J, leaving 12 bases between. The CDR3 loop is CASSPYGVSTDTQYF. The CDR3 region has the DNA TGTGCCAGCAGCCCCTACGGGGTCAGCACAGATACGCAGTATTTT.

In its sample, this clone was seen a few times. The chain couples TRBV30 to TRBJ2-5; D assignment may be TRBD1 or TRBD2 (5 bases each). The CDR3 has 14 residues. Germline assignment: CDR1 GTSNPN and CDR2 SVGIG (reference sequence). Trimming left V 3 bases short and J 8 bases short, with 19 bases between. CDR3 coding DNA: TGTGCCTGGAGAAACGGACCCTGGGGGAGAACCCAGTACTTC. This translates into CAWRNGPWGRTQYF.

There are many counts of this clone. The rearrangement joins TRBV4-1 to TRBJ2-3, with no clear D. The CDR3 spans 14 residues. The V end lost 0 bases, the J end lost 5 bases, and 9 bases lay between the germline ends. Germline-derived CDR1 and CDR2 are MGHRA and YSYEKL. CDR3 DNA: TGCGCCAGCAGCCAAGATCGCCGACTAGATACGCAGTATTTT. Translating it yields CASSQDRRLDTQYF.

This chain uses TRBV4-1 with TRBJ1-3; D gene ambiguous. This CDR3 has 16 amino acids. Trimming removed 2 bases at V and 0 bases at J, with 11 bases between. From germline, CDR1 is MGHRA and CDR2 YSYEKL. The CDR3 region is CASSQLGSYSGNTIYF. CDR3 DNA sequence: TGCGCCAGCAGCCAACTTGGGTCCTACTCTGGAAACACCATATATTTT.

About this clone itself: It may be a read error: a sequence one base away is much more abundant. This specimen includes other DNA sequences encoding the same CDR3. The V call is TRBV2, the J call TRBJ2-7; 7 positions match TRBD1. This CDR3 region has 13 residues. CDR1 and CDR2 from the germline V gene are SNHLY and FYNNEI. The ends lost 6 bases at V and 1 base at J; junction bases unmatched: 3. The CDR3 DNA sequence: TGTGCCAGCAGCCGGGACAGTTCCTACGAGCAGTACTTC. Its translation is CASSRDSSYEQYF. The whole variable domain, filled in from reference TRBV2 and TRBJ2-7, reads EPEVTQTPSHQVTQMGQEVILRCVPISNHLYFYWYRQILGQKVEFLVSFYNNEISEKSEIFDDQFSVERPDGSNFTLKIRSTKLEDSAMYFCASSRDSSYEQYFGPGTRLTVT.

Of note for this clone: Other DNA variants within this sample encode the same CDR3. This sequence joins TRBV18 and TRBJ1-1, with D unclear. This CDR3 contains 13 residues. Germline V gene lookup returns CDR1 KGHSH and CDR2 LQKENI. Trimming left V 3 bases short and J 3 bases short, with 8 bases between. The CDR3 sequence: CASSPSRDTEAFF. Here the CDR3 DNA reads TGTGCCAGCTCACCCTCTCGGGACACTGAAGCTTTCTTT.

This chain connects TRBV5-1 to TRBJ1-2; 9 positions match TRBD1. Germline lookup yields CDR1 SGHRS and CDR2 YFSETQ. V shed 5 bases, J shed 2 bases, and the junction held 4 bases outside the gene matches. The CDR3 covers 14 residues. CDR3 protein: CASRRGTGNYGYTF. In DNA, the CDR3 is TGCGCCAGCAGGCGCGGGACAGGGAACTATGGCTACACCTTC.

This chain links TRBV29-1 with TRBJ1-2; 8 nucleotides match TRBD1. Germline V CDR1 and CDR2: SQVTM, ANQGSEA. V trimming: 0 bases; J trimming: 7 bases; junction bases outside the gene matches: 1. The length of the CDR3 is 12 residues. The CDR3 is CSVEDDRGGYTF. The CDR3 region has the DNA TGCAGCGTTGAAGACGACAGGGGTGGCTACACCTTC.

Turning to this clone: Since a much larger clone is just one base distant, this may be a read error. The chain uses TRBV27 and TRBJ1-4; D perhaps matches TRBD1 (5 bases). Looked up from germline, CDR1 is MNHEY and CDR2 is SMNVEV (reference sequence). The V end was cut by 8 bases, the J end by 2 bases, with 6 bases between. This CDR3 is built from 12 residues. The CDR3 region has the DNA TGTGCCAGCGGGGGGACTAATGAAAAACTGTTTTTT. Translation gives CASGGTNEKLFF.

The genes are TRBV7-8 and TRBJ1-3; D is undetermined. The CDR3 loop spans 15 amino acids. Germline V CDR1 and CDR2: SGHVS, FQNEAQ. Deletions cut 0 bases from V and 0 bases from J, with 6 bases between. The CDR3 coding sequence is TGTGCCAGCAGCTTAGCGGTACTCTCTGGAAACACCATATATTTT. Protein product: CASSLAVLSGNTIYF.

This chain links TRBV2 with TRBJ2-5; D is unresolved. Germline CDR1 is SNHLY and CDR2 is FYNNEI. V was cut by 1 base and J by 0 bases, with 9 bases left in between. This CDR3 region has 15 residues. The CDR3 nucleotides are TGTGCCAGCAGTGAAGGTCAGGCAAACCAAGAGACCCAGTACTTC. Its protein is CASSEGQANQETQYF.

This clone appeared a few times. The gene calls are TRBV5-5 and TRBJ2-2; 7 nucleotides line up with TRBD1. With V trimmed by 2 bases and J by 5 bases, 6 bases remained unmatched. CDR1 and CDR2 from the germline V gene are SGHKS and YYEKEE (reference sequence). The CDR3 length is 15 residues. CDR3 in DNA: TGTGCCAGCAGCTTCTTCGGGACAGAGACCGGGGAGCTGTTTTTT. Its protein is CASSFFGTETGELFF.

The rearrangement links TRBV5-1 to TRBJ2-3, with D unclear. The germline V gene has CDR1 SGHRS and CDR2 YFSETQ. V shed 5 bases and J shed 1 base, with 14 bases lying between them. The CDR3 length is 15 residues. DNA for the CDR3: TGCGCCAGCAGGAGGCCCGAGTGGGGCACAGATACGCAGTATTTT. This encodes CASRRPEWGTDTQYF.

V gene TRBV7-3 combines with J gene TRBJ2-7; 9 nucleotides match TRBD1. The germline V gene has CDR1 SGHTA and CDR2 FQGTGA. V gave up 3 bases and J gave up 2 bases; unmatched junction bases: 2. The CDR3 is made up of 14 amino acids. The CDR3 is CASSLGTGTYEQYF. The CDR3 region has the DNA TGTGCCAGCAGCTTGGGGACAGGGACCTACGAGCAGTACTTC.

The chain links TRBV18 to TRBJ2-7; 8 bases agree with TRBD1. CDR3 size: 16 residues. Germline CDR1 KGHSH, CDR2 LQKENI. J was trimmed by 0 bases and V by 3 bases; bases with no gene match: 7. Written as DNA, the CDR3 is TGTGCCAGCTCACCGACGAGACAGGGGAGCTCCTACGAGCAGTACTTC. It codes for CASSPTRQGSSYEQYF. The whole variable domain, remainder taken from reference TRBV18 and TRBJ2-7, is NAGVMQNPRHLVRRRGQEARLRCSPMKGHSHVYWYRQLPEEGLKFMVYLQKENIIDESGMPKERFSAEFPKEGPSILRIQQVVRGDSAAYFCASSPTRQGSSYEQYFGPGTRLTVT.

The J gene is TRBJ2-6, the V gene TRBV6-5; no clear D. V was shortened by 0 bases and J by 0 bases, with 6 bases between the two germline ends. CDR3 length: 16 amino acids. Per germline, CDR1 MNHEY and CDR2 SVGAGI. CDR3 coding DNA: TGTGCCAGCAGTTACTCCCAGTTCTCTGGGGCCAACGTCCTGACTTTC. Its translation is CASSYSQFSGANVLTF.

The J gene is TRBJ2-2, the V gene TRBV7-9; D is ambiguous. Trimming stripped 5 bases from V and 8 bases from J, with 12 bases between. This CDR3 is 13 amino acids long. Germline lookup yields CDR1 SEHNR and CDR2 FQNEAQ (reference sequence). The CDR3 spells CASSPTVDGELFF. DNA for the CDR3: TGTGCCAGCAGCCCAACGGTTGATGGGGAGCTGTTTTTT.

This chain uses TRBV9 with TRBJ2-1; the match to TRBD1 covers 7 bases. V was pared by 4 bases and J by 4 bases, with 11 bases of the junction left unmatched. Looked up from germline, CDR1 is SGDLS and CDR2 is YYNGEE. This CDR3 has 16 amino acids. The CDR3 reads CASSTTGQTKYNEQFF. The CDR3 DNA is TGTGCCAGCAGCACCACGGGACAGACTAAGTACAATGAGCAGTTCTTC.

V and J are TRBV28 and TRBJ2-2; D gene ambiguous. CDR3 length: 12 amino acids. V was trimmed by 6 bases and J by 7 bases, leaving 9 bases between them. CDR1 is MDHEN and CDR2 is SYDVKM in the germline V gene. CDR3 sequence reads: CASRTFVGELFF. As DNA, the CDR3 is TGTGCCAGCAGAACTTTCGTCGGGGAGCTGTTTTTT.

The rearrangement uses TRBV30 and TRBJ2-2; the D gene is possibly TRBD2 (5 bases). The CDR3 extends over 15 amino acids. Trimming removed 0 bases at V and 6 bases at J, with 14 bases between. The germline V gene has CDR1 GTSNPN and CDR2 SVGIG (reference sequence). In DNA, the CDR3 is TGTGCCTGGAGTGTTCGAGGGAGTAAGGCCGGGGAGCTGTTTTTT. Its translation: CAWSVRGSKAGELFF. Using reference TRBV30 and TRBJ2-2 for the parts outside the CDR3, the full variable domain is SQTIHQWPATLVQPVGSPLSLECTVEGTSNPNLYWYRQAAGRGLQLLFYSVGIGQISSEVPQNLSASRPQDRQFILSSKKLLLSDSGFYLCAWSVRGSKAGELFFGEGSRLTVL.

The chain employs TRBV19 and TRBJ1-5; the D gene is possibly TRBD1 (6 bases). CDR3 length: 16 amino acids. Trimming shortened V by 10 bases and J by 3 bases, and 22 bases separated the two germline ends. Germline V lookup: CDR1 LNHDA, CDR2 SQIVND (reference sequence). CDR3 loop: CATLPRGRANNQPQHF. DNA of the CDR3: TGTGCCACACTCCCCAGGGGAAGAGCGAACAATCAGCCCCAGCATTTT.

This clone was seen only once. The V call is TRBV15, the J call TRBJ2-7; 8 bases are a match to TRBD2. Germline values: CDR1 LNHNV, CDR2 YYDKDF (reference sequence). This CDR3 is built from 16 residues. V lost 0 bases to trimming and J lost 4 bases; unmatched junction nucleotides: 8. CDR3 coding DNA: TGTGCCACCAGCAGAGATCTTCGGGAGGGCCGGTACGAGCAGTACTTC. Its translation is CATSRDLREGRYEQYF.

This sequence joins TRBV11-1 and TRBJ2-3; 7 bases map to TRBD1. V gave up 9 bases and J gave up 2 bases; unmatched junction bases: 5. The germline gives CDR1 SGHAT, CDR2 FQDESV (reference sequence). The CDR3 loop spans 13 amino acids. DNA for the CDR3: TGTGCCAGTAAGGGACAGCCCACAGATACGCAGTATTTT. Its translation: CASKGQPTDTQYF.

V is TRBV5-1 and J is TRBJ1-5; 10 bases map to TRBD1. Germline CDR1 reads SGHRS; CDR2 reads YFSETQ. V lost 3 bases and J lost 1; bases outside the gene matches: 4. The CDR3 extends over 16 amino acids. CDR3 sequence: CASSWGDRGSNQPQHF. For the CDR3, the DNA is TGCGCCAGCAGCTGGGGGGACAGGGGCAGCAATCAGCCCCAGCATTTT.

This chain uses TRBV5-4 with TRBJ2-1; D might be TRBD2 (6 bases). Trimming pared 4 bases from V and 1 base from J, leaving 12 bases between. Germline V lookup: CDR1 SGHNT, CDR2 YYREEE (reference sequence). This CDR3 is built from 15 residues. The CDR3 here is CASSQSTRSYNEQFF. As DNA, the CDR3 is TGTGCCAGCAGCCAATCGACTAGATCCTACAATGAGCAGTTCTTC. Together with reference TRBV5-4 and TRBJ2-1, the CDR3 gives the full variable domain: ETGVTQSPTHLIKTRGQQVTLRCSSQSGHNTVSWYQQALGQGPQFIFQYYREEENGRGNFPPRFSGLQFPNYSSELNVNALELDDSALYLCASSQSTRSYNEQFFGPGTRLTVL.